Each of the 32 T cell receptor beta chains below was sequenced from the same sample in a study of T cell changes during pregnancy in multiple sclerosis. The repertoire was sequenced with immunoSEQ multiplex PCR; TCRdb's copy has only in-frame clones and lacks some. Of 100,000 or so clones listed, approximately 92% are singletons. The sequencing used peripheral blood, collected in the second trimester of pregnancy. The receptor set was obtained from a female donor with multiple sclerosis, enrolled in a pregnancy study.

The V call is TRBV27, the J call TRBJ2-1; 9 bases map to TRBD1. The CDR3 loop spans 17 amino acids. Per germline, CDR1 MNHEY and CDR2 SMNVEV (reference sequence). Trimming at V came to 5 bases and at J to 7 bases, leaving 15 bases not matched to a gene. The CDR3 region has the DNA TGTGCCAGCAGTCGCTGGGAGGGGACAGGGTTCAGGAATGAGCAGTTCTTC. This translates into CASSRWEGTGFRNEQFF.

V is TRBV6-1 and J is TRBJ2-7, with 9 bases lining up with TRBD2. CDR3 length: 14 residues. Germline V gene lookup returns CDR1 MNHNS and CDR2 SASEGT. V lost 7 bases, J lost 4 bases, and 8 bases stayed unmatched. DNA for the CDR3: TGTGCCAGCATAACAGCGGGGGGACGTTACGAGCAGTACTTC. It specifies CASITAGGRYEQYF.

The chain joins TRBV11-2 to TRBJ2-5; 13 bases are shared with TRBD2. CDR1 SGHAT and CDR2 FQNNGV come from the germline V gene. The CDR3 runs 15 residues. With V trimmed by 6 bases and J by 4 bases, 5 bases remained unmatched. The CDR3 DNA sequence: TGTGCCAGCAGTCCACTAGCGGGGGGGCGAGAGACCCAGTACTTC. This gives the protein CASSPLAGGRETQYF.

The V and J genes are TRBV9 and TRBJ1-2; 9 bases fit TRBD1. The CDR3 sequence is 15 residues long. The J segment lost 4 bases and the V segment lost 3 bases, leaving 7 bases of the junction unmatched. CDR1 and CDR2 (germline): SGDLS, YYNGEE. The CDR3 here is CASSAGQGPPYGYTF. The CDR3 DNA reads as TGTGCCAGCAGCGCGGGACAGGGTCCGCCCTATGGCTACACCTTC.

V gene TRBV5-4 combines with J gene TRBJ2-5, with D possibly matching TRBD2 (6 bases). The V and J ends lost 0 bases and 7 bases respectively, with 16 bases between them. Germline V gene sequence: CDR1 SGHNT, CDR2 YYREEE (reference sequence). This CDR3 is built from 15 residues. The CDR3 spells CASSLATINGGTQYF. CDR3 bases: TGTGCCAGCAGCTTGGCCACAATCAACGGGGGGACCCAGTACTTC.

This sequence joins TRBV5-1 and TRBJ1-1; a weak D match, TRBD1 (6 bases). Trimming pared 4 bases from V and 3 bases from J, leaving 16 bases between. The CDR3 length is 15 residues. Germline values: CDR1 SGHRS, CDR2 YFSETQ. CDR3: CASSPEAGDYTEAFF. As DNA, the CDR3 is TGCGCCAGCAGCCCGGAGGCAGGGGATTACACTGAAGCTTTCTTT.

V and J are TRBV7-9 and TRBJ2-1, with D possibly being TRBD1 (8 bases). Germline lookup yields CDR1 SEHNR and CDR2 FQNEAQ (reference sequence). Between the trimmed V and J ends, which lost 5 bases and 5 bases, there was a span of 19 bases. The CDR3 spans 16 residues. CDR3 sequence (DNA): TGTGCCAGCAGCCCATTGGGGGGGACAGGTGACAATGAGCAGTTCTTC. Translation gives CASSPLGGTGDNEQFF.

The CDR3 is CSGVGQVNEQFF. In nucleotides, the CDR3 is TGCAGCGGGGTTGGACAGGTCAATGAGCAGTTCTTC. This chain links TRBV29-1 with TRBJ2-1, with TRBD1 matching over 7 bases. After removal of 7 bases from V and 6 bases from J, the junction contained 6 bases not matched to a gene. Germline values: CDR1 SQVTM, CDR2 ANQGSEA. The CDR3 covers 12 residues.

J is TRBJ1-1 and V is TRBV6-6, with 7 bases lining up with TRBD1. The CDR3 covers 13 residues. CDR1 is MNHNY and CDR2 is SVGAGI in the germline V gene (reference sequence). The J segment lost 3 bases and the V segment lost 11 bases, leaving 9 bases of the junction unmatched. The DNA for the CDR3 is TGTGCCGCGAGAAGGGGGCCCGACACTGAAGCTTTCTTT. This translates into CAARRGPDTEAFF.

The CDR3 here is CASLGQGAKNEQFF. CDR3 nucleotide sequence: TGTGCCAGCCTCGGACAGGGGGCGAAAAATGAGCAGTTCTTC. The chain combines TRBV5-4 with TRBJ2-1; 11 nucleotides agree with TRBD1. Trimming removed 7 bases from V and 7 bases from J; junction bases left unmatched: 7. The CDR3 runs 14 residues. Looked up from germline, CDR1 is SGHNT and CDR2 is YYREEE (reference sequence).

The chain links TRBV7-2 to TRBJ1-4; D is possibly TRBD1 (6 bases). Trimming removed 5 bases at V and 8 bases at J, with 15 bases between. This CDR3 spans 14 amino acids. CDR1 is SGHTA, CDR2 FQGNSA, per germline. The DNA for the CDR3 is TGTGCCAGCAGCCGGAAAGGGGGTTGGGAAAAACTGTTTTTT. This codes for CASSRKGGWEKLFF.

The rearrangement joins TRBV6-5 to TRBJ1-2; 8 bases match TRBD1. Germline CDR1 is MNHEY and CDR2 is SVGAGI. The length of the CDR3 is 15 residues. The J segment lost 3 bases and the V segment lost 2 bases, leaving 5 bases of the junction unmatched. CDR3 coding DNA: TGTGCCAGCAGTTACACGACAGGGGTTCACTATGGCTACACCTTC. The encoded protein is CASSYTTGVHYGYTF.

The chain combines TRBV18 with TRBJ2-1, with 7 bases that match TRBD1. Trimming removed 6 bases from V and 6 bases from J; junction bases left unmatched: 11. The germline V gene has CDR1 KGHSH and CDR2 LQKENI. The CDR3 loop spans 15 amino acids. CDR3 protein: CASSLNRGVLNEQFF. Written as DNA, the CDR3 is TGTGCCAGCTCTCTTAACAGGGGAGTCCTCAATGAGCAGTTCTTC.

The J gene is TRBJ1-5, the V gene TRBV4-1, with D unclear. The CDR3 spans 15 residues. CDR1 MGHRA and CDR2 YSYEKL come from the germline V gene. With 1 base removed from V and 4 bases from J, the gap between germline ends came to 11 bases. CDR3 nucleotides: TGCGCCAGCAGCCAAGGATTGTTCAGTAATCAGCCCCAGCATTTT. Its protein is CASSQGLFSNQPQHF.

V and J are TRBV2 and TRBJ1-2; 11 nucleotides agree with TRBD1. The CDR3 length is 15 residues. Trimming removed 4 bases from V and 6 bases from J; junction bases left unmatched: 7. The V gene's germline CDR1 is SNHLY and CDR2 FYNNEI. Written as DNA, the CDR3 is TGTGCCAGCAGTGCCGATCGGACAGGGGGCGATGGCTACACCTTC. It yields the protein CASSADRTGGDGYTF.

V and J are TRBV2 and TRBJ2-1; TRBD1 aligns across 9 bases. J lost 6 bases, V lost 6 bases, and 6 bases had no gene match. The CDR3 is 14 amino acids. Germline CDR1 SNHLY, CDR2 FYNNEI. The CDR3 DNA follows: TGTGCCAGCAGCAAAGGGACAGGGCTCAATGAGCAGTTCTTC. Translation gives CASSKGTGLNEQFF.

The CDR3 here is CASSASQDNSPLHF. Here the CDR3 DNA reads TGTGCCAGCAGCGCCTCACAGGATAATTCACCCCTCCACTTT. V and J are TRBV5-4 and TRBJ1-6, with TRBD1 as a possible D gene (5 bases). The V gene's germline CDR1 is SGHNT and CDR2 YYREEE (reference sequence). V was trimmed by 4 bases and J by 5 bases, leaving 10 bases between them. The CDR3 consists of 14 residues. The full variable domain, its missing parts supplied by reference TRBV5-4 and TRBJ1-6, is ETGVTQSPTHLIKTRGQQVTLRCSSQSGHNTVSWYQQALGQGPQFIFQYYREEENGRGNFPPRFSGLQFPNYSSELNVNALELDDSALYLCASSASQDNSPLHFGNGTRLTVT.

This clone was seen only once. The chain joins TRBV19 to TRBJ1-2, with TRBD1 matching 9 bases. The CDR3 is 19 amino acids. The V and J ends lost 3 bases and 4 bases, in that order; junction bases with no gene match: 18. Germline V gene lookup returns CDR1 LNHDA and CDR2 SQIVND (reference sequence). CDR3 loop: CASSILSGTGSVRGYGYTF. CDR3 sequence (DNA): TGTGCCAGTAGTATCCTCTCCGGGACAGGGTCAGTGAGGGGCTATGGCTACACCTTC.

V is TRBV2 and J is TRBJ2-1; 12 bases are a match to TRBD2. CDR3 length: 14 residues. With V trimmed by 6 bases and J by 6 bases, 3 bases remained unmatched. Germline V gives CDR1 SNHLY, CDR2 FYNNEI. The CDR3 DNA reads TGTGCCAGCAGACCTAGCGGGAGGGCCAATGAGCAGTTCTTC. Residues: CASRPSGRANEQFF.

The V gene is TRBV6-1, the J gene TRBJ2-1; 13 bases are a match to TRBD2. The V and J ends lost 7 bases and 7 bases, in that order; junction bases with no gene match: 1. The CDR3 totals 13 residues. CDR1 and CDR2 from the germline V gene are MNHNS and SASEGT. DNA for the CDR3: TGTGCCAGCACACTAGCGGGAGGGAATGAGCAGTTCTTC. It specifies CASTLAGGNEQFF.

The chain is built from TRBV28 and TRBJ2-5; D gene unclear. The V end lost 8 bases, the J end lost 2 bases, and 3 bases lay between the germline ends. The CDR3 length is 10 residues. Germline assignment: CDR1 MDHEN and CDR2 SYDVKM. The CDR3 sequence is CASSQETQYF. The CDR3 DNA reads TGTGCCAGCTCACAAGAGACCCAGTACTTC.

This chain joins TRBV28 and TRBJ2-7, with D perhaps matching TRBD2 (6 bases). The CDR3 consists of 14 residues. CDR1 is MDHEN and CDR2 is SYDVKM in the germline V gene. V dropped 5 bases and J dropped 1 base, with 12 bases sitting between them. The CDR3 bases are TGTGCCAGCAGTGCCGGGAGTAGGTCCTACGAGCAGTACTTC. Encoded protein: CASSAGSRSYEQYF.

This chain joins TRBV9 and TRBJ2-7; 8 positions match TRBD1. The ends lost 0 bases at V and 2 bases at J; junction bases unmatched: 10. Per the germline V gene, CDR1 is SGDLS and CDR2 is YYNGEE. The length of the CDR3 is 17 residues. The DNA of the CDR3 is TGTGCCAGCAGCGTAGGACCCGGGACAGGCCTTGCCTACGAGCAGTACTTC. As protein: CASSVGPGTGLAYEQYF.

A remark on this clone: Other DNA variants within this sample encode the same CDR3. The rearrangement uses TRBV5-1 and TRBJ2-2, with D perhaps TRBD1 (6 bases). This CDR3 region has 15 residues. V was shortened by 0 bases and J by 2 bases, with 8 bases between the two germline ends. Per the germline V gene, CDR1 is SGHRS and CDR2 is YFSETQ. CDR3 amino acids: CASSLDRVNTGELFF. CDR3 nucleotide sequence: TGCGCCAGCAGCTTGGACAGGGTTAACACCGGGGAGCTGTTTTTT.

CDR3 loop: CASSARTAYNEQFF. In DNA, the CDR3 is TGTGCCAGCAGCGCCAGGACAGCGTACAATGAGCAGTTCTTC. The chain combines TRBV9 with TRBJ2-1, with D tentatively TRBD1 (6 bases). V was shortened by 3 bases and J by 4 bases, with 11 bases between the two germline ends. Germline lookup yields CDR1 SGDLS and CDR2 YYNGEE. The CDR3 totals 14 residues.

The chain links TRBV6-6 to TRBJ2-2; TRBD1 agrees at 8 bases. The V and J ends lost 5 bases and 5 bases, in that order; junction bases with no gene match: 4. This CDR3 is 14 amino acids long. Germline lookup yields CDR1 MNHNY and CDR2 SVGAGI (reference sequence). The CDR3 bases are TGTGCCAGCAGTGACAGACAGGGGACCGGGGAGCTGTTTTTT. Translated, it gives CASSDRQGTGELFF.

The CDR3 here is CASREVGVLETQYF. CDR3 nucleotides: TGTGCCAGCAGGGAGGTAGGAGTTTTGGAGACCCAGTACTTC. The gene calls are TRBV28 and TRBJ2-5, with D possibly matching TRBD2 (5 bases). With 6 bases removed from V and 5 bases from J, the gap between germline ends came to 16 bases. The CDR3 spans 14 residues. The V gene's germline CDR1 is MDHEN and CDR2 SYDVKM.

The CDR3 loop is CASSFTLAGVVETQYF. The CDR3 nucleotides are TGTGCCAGCAGTTTCACACTAGCGGGAGTGGTAGAGACCCAGTACTTC. This chain joins TRBV28 and TRBJ2-5, with TRBD2 identical over 11 bases. Trimming at V came to 3 bases and at J to 4 bases, leaving 7 bases not matched to a gene. The CDR3 length is 16 residues. The germline gives CDR1 MDHEN, CDR2 SYDVKM. Looking up the rest from reference TRBV28 and TRBJ2-5 gives the full variable domain: DVKVTQSSRYLVKRTGEKVFLECVQDMDHENMFWYRQDPGLGLRLIYFSYDVKMKEKGDIPEGYSVSREKKERFSLILESASTNQTSMYLCASSFTLAGVVETQYFGPGTRLLVL.

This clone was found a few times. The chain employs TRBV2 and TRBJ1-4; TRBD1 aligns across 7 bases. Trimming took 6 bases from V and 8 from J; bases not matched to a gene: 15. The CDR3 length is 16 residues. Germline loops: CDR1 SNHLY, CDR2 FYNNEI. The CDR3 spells CASRDRAGTVREKLFF. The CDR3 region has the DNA TGTGCCAGCAGAGATAGAGCCGGGACAGTAAGAGAAAAACTGTTTTTT.

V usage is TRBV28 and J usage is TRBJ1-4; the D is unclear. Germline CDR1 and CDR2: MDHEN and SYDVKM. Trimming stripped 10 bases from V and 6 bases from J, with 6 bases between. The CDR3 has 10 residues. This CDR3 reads CATQDEKLFF. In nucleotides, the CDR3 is TGTGCCACCCAGGATGAAAAACTGTTTTTT.

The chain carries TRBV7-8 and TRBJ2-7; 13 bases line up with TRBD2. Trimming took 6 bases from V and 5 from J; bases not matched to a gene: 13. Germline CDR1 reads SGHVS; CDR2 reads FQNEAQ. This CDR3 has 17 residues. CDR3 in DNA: TGTGCCAGCAGTCGACTAGCGGGGGGTGGTGGGGGTGACGAGCAGTACTTC. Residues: CASSRLAGGGGGDEQYF.

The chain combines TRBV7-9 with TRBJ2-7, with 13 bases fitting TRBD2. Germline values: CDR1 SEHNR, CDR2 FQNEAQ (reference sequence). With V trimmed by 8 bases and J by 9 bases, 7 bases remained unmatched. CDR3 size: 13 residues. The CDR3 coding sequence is TGTGCCAGCGGGACTAGCGGGGTACTCGGGCAGTACTTC. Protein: CASGTSGVLGQYF.